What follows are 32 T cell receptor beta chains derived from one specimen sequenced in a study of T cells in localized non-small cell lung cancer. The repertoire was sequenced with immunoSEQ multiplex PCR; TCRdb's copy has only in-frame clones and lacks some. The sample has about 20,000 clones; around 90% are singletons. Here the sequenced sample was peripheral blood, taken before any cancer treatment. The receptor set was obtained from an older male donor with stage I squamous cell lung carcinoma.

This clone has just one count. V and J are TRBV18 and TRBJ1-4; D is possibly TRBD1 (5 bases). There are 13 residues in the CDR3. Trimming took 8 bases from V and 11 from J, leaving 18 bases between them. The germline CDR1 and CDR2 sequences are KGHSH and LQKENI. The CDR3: CASGTGRGEKLFF. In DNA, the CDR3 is TGTGCCAGCGGCACGGGCCGGGGGGAGAAACTGTTTTTT. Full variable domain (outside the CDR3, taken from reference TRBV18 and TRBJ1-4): NAGVMQNPRHLVRRRGQEARLRCSPMKGHSHVYWYRQLPEEGLKFMVYLQKENIIDESGMPKERFSAEFPKEGPSILRIQQVVRGDSAAYFCASGTGRGEKLFFGSGTQLSVL.

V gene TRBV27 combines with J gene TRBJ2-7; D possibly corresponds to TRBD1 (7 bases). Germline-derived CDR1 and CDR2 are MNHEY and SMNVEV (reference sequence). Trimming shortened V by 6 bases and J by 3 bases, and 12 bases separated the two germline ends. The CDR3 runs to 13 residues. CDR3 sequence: CASSRQGGYEQYF. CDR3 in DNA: TGTGCCAGCAGCCGACAGGGAGGCTACGAGCAGTACTTC.

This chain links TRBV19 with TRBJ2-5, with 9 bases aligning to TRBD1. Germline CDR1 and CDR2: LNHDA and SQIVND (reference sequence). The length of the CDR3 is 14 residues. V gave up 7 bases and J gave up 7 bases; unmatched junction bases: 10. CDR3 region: CASTGRTGAGTQYF. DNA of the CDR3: TGTGCCAGTACCGGAAGGACAGGGGCAGGGACCCAGTACTTC.

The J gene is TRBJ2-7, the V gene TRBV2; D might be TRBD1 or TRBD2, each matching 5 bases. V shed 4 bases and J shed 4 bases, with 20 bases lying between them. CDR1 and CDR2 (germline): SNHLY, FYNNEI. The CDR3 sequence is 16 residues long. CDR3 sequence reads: CASSGSLWGKYYEQYF. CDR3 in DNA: TGTGCCAGCAGTGGATCCCTTTGGGGGAAGTATTACGAGCAGTACTTC.

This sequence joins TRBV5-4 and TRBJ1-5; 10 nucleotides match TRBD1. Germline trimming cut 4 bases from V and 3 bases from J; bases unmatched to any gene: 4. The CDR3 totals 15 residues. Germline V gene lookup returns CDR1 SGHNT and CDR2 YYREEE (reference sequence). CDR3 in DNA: TGTGCCAGCAGCCCGGGGACAGGGGTCAATCAGCCCCAGCATTTT. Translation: CASSPGTGVNQPQHF.

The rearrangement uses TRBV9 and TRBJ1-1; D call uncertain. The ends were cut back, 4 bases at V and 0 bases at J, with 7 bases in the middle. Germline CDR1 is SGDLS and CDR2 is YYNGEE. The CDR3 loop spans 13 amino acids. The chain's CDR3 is CASSTQVNTEAFF. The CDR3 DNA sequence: TGTGCCAGCAGCACCCAGGTGAACACTGAAGCTTTCTTT.

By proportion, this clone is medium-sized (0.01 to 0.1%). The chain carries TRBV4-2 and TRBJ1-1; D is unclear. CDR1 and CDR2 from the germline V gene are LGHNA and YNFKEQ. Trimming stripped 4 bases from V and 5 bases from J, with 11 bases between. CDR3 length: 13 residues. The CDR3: CASSPQKGTEAFF. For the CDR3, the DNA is TGTGCCAGCAGCCCTCAAAAAGGGACTGAAGCTTTCTTT.

The CDR3 DNA reads as TGCAGCGTTGTGAGAGGGACTAGCGGTTACGAGCAGTACTTC. It is translated as CSVVRGTSGYEQYF. The V call is TRBV29-1, the J call TRBJ2-7, with 11 nucleotides matching TRBD2. J gave up 4 bases and V 4 bases, and 6 bases lay outside the gene matches. The CDR3 is 14 amino acids. Germline CDR1 reads SQVTM; CDR2 reads ANQGSEA.

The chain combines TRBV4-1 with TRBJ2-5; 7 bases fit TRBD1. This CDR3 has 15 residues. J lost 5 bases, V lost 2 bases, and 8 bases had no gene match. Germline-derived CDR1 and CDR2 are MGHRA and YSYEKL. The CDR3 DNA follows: TGCGCCAGCAGCCAATATGACAGGGAATGGGAGACCCAGTACTTC. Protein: CASSQYDREWETQYF.

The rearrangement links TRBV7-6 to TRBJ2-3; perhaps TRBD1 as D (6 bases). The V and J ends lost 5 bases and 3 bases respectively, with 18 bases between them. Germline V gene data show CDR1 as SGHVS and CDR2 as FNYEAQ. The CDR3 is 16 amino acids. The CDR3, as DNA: TGTGCCAGCAGCCCGTGGACAGCGATCGGAACAGATACGCAGTATTTT. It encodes CASSPWTAIGTDTQYF.

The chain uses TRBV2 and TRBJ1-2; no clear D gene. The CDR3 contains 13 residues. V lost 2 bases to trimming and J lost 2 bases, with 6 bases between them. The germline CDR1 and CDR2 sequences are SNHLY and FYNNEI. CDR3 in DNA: TGTGCCAGCAGTGAACAAGAGAACTATGGCTACACCTTC. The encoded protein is CASSEQENYGYTF.

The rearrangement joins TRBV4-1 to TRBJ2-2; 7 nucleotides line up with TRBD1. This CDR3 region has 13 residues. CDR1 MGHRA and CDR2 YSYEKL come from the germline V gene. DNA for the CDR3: TGCGATCCAGGGGGAACGAACACCGGGGAGCTGTTTTTT. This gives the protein CDPGGTNTGELFF.

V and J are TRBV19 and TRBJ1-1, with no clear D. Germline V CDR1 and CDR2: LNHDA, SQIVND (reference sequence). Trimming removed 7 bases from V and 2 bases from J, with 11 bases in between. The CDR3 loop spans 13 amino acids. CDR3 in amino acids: CASIVNTNTEAFF. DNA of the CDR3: TGTGCCAGTATCGTAAATACTAACACTGAAGCTTTCTTT.

CDR3 amino acids: CASSATGGRTEAFF. CDR3 nucleotides: TGTGCCAGCAGTGCCACCGGAGGCCGAACTGAAGCTTTCTTT. The V call is TRBV6-6, the J call TRBJ1-1; D ambiguous. CDR1 and CDR2 (germline): MNHNY, SVGAGI (reference sequence). There are 14 residues in the CDR3. V was clipped by 5 bases and J by 5 bases, with 15 bases between them.

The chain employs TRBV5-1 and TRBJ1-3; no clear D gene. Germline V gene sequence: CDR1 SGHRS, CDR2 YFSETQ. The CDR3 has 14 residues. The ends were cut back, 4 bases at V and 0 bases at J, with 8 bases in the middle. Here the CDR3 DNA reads TGCGCCAGCAGCGGGAGGGCCTCTGGAAACACCATATATTTT. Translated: CASSGRASGNTIYF. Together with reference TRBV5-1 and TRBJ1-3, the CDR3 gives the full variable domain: KAGVTQTPRYLIKTRGQQVTLSCSPISGHRSVSWYQQTPGQGLQFLFEYFSETQRNKGNFPGRFSGRQFSNSRSEMNVSTLELGDSALYLCASSGRASGNTIYFGEGSWLTVV.

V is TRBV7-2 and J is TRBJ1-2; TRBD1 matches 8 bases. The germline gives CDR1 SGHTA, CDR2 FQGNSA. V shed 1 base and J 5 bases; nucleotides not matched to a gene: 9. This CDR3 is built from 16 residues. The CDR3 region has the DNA TGTGCCAGCAGCTTAGTAGGCGTGACAGGGGCATATGGCTACACCTTC. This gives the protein CASSLVGVTGAYGYTF.

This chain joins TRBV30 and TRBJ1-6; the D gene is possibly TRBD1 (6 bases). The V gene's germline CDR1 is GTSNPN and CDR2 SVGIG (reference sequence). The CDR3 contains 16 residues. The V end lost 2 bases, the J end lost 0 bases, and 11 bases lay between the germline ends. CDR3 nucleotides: TGTGCCTGGAGTCCAGGAGGGGGCTCCTATAATTCACCCCTCCACTTT. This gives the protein CAWSPGGGSYNSPLHF.

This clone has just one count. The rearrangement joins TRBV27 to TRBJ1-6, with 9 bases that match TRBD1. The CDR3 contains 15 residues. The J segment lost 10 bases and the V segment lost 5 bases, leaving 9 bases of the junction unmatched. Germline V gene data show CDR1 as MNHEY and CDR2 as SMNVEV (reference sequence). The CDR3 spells CASSPGTGTRSPLHF. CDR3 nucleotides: TGTGCCAGCAGTCCTGGGACAGGGACTAGGTCACCCCTCCACTTT.

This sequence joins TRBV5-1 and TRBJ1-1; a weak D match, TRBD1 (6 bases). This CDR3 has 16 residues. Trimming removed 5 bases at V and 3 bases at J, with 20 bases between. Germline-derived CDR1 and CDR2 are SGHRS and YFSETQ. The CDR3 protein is CASSPSPDRLHTEAFF. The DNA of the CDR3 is TGCGCCAGCAGTCCTTCTCCTGACAGGCTTCACACTGAAGCTTTCTTT.

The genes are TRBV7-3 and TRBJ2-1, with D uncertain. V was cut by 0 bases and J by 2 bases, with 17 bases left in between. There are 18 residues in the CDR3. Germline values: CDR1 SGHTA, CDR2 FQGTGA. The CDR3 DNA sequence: TGTGCCAGCAGCTTAACTGGGCCTGAAGGTATGGCCTACAATGAGCAGTTCTTC. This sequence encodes CASSLTGPEGMAYNEQFF.

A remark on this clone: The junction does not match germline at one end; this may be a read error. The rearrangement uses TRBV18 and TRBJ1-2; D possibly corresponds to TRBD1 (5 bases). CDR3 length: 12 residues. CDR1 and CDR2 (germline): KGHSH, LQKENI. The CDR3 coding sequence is TGTGCCAGCTCACCACCGGAGGGGAAGGTCCGTTTC. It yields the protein CASSPPEGKVRF. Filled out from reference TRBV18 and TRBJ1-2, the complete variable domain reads NAGVMQNPRHLVRRRGQEARLRCSPMKGHSHVYWYRQLPEEGLKFMVYLQKENIIDESGMPKERFSAEFPKEGPSILRIQQVVRGDSAAYFCASSPPEGKVRFGSGTRLTVV.

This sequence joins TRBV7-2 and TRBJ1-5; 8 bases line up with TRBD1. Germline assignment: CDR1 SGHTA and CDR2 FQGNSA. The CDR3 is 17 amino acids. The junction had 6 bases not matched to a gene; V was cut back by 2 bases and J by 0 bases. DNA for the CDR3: TGTGCCAGCAGCTTATCCAGGGGGCAGTATAGCAATCAGCCCCAGCATTTT. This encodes CASSLSRGQYSNQPQHF.

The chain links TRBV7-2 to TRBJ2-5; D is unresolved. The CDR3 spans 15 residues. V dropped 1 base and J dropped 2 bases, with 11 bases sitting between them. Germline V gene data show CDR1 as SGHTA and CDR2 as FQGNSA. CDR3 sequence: CASSLVRADQETQYF. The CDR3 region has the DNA TGTGCCAGCAGCTTAGTTAGGGCGGATCAAGAGACCCAGTACTTC.

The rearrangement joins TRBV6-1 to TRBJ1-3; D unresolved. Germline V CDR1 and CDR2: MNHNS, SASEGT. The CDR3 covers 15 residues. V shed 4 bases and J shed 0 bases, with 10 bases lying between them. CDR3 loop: CASSAHGSSGNTIYF. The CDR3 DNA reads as TGTGCCAGCAGTGCTCACGGGAGCTCTGGAAACACCATATATTTT.

The CDR3 loop is CAISDIQGAKNTGELFF. DNA of the CDR3: TGTGCCATCAGTGATATACAGGGGGCAAAAAACACCGGGGAGCTGTTTTTT. The chain links TRBV10-3 to TRBJ2-2; 9 nucleotides agree with TRBD1. The trim removed 3 bases at V and 2 bases at J, leaving 7 bases unmatched. Per the germline V gene, CDR1 is ENHRY and CDR2 is SYGVKD. The CDR3 is 17 amino acids.

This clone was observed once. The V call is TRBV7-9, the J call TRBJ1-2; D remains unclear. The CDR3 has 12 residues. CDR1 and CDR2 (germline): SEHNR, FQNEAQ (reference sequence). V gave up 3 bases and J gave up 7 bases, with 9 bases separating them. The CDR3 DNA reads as TGTGCCAGCAGCTTTCAGACAAGTGGCTACACCTTC. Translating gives CASSFQTSGYTF.

The CDR3 coding sequence is TGTGCCAGCAGTCCGCGGGAGAATTCACCCCTCCACTTT. Its protein product is CASSPRENSPLHF. The chain recombines TRBV27 with TRBJ1-6; D remains ambiguous. The CDR3 consists of 13 residues. Trimming left V 5 bases short and J 7 bases short, with 9 bases between. The germline V gene has CDR1 MNHEY and CDR2 SMNVEV (reference sequence).

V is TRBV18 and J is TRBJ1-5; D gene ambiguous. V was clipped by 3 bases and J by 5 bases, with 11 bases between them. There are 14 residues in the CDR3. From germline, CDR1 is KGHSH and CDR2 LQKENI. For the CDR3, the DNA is TGTGCCAGCTCACCCTTGAGGACCGATCAGCCCCAGCATTTT. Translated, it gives CASSPLRTDQPQHF.

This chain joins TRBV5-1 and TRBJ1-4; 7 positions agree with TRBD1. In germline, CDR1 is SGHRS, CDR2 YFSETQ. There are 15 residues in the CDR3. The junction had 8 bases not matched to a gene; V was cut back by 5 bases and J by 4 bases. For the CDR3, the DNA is TGCGCCAGCAGACCGGGACAGCCTAATAATGAAAAACTGTTTTTT. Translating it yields CASRPGQPNNEKLFF.

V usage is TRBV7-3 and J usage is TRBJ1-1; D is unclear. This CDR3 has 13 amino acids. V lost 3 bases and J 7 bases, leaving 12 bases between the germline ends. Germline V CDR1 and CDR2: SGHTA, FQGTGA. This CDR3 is CASSLGPSREAFF. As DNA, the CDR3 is TGTGCCAGCAGCTTGGGTCCGTCCCGTGAAGCTTTCTTT. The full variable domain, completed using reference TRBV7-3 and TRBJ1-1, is GAGVSQTPSNKVTEKGKYVELRCDPISGHTALYWYRQSLGQGPEFLIYFQGTGAADDSGLPNDRFFAVRPEGSVSTLKIQRTERGDSAVYLCASSLGPSREAFFGQGTRLTVV.

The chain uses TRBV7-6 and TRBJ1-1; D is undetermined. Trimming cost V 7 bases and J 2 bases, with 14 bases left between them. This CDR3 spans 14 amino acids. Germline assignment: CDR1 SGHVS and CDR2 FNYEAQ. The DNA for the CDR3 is TGTGCCAGCACGCTACCCGGACTTAACACTGAAGCTTTCTTT. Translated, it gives CASTLPGLNTEAFF.

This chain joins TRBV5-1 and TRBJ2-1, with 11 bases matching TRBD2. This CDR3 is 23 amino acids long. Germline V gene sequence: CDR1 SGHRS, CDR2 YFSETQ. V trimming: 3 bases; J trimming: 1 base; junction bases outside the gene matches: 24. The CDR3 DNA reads TGCGCCAGCAGCTCACCTCGACTAGCGGGGCCGTCCACAGTCCGGGATTCCTACAATGAGCAGTTCTTC. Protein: CASSSPRLAGPSTVRDSYNEQFF.